The T cell receptor beta chain described here comes from a study of response to subunit inactivated influenza vaccine. There are a few counts of this clonotype. The antigen is undetermined. Study-wide points: The study's authors posited that every seasonal influenza vaccination enlists few new T cells.

In TCRdb, the RT-PCR reads were re-called with MiXCR into one record per CDR3 protein. This table has roughly 650,000 distinct CDR3 sequences, approximately 14% appearing once. The V gene end was trimmed by 0 bases and the J gene end by 10 bases; junction bases not matched to a gene: 9. This CDR3 comprises 15 residues. Here the sequenced sample was PBMCs from blood, taken 11 to 12 days after vaccination. This chain uses TRBV12-3 or TRBV12-4 with TRBJ1-2; 9 nucleotides align to TRBD1. This sequence originates from a man aged 50 to 60 who received an inactivated influenza vaccine. As DNA, the CDR3 is TGTGCCAGCAGTTTAGCCGCCGGGACAGGGACTTCCTACACCTTC. It codes for CASSLAAGTGTSYTF.